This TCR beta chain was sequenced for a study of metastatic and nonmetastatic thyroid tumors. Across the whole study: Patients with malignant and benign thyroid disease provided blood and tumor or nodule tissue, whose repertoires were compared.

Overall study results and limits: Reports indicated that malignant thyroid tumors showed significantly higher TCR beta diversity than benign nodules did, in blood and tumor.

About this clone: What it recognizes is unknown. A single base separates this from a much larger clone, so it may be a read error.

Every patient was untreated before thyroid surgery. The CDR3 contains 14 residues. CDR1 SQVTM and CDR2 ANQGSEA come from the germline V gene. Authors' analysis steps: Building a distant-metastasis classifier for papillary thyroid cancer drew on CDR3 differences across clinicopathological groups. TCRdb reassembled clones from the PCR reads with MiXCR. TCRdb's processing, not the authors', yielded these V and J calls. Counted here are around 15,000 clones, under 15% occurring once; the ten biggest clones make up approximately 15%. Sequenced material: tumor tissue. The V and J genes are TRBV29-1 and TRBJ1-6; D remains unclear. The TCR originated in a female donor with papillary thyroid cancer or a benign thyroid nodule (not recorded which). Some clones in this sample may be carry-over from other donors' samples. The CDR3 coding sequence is TGCAGCGTTGGCTCCGGAGGTGTTAATTCAACCCTCCACTTT. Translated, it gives CSVGSGGVNSTLHF. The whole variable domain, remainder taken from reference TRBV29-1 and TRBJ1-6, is SAVISQKPSRDICQRGTSLTIQCQVDSQVTMMFWYRQQPGQSLTLIATANQGSEATYESGFVIDKFPISRPNLTFSTLTVSNMSPEDSSIYLCSVGSGGVNSTLHFGNGTRLTVT.